This is a list of T cell receptor beta chains from one sample in a study of T cells in tuberculosis. The repertoire was sequenced with immunoSEQ multiplex PCR; TCRdb's copy has only in-frame clones and lacks some. The sample holds tens of thousands of clones, 81% seen once. Sequencing was done on a sample of CD1b-GMM tetramer-negative cells sorted from PBMCs. These TCRs come from an adult woman with latent tuberculosis. Both conserved end residues are part of each CDR3. Each record gives: clone size, D gene, V gene, J gene, CDR3 DNA, CDR3 protein. D genes are given only for firm matches. Only part of the rows carry a size: once, few, many, or a class if the clone is expanded.

clone size: .; D gene: .; V gene: TRBV15; J gene: TRBJ1-1; CDR3 DNA: TGTGCCACCAGCATCGGGGGGCCGATGAACACTGAAGCTTTCTTT; CDR3 protein: CATSIGGPMNTEAFF
clone size: .; D gene: TRBD1; V gene: TRBV5-1; J gene: TRBJ2-7; CDR3 DNA: TGCGCCAGCAGCCATGTGACAGGGAGTGGGGAGCAGTACTTC; CDR3 protein: CASSHVTGSGEQYF
clone size: once; D gene: TRBD2; V gene: TRBV18; J gene: TRBJ2-4; CDR3 DNA: TGTGCCAGCTCACCCAGGACTAGCGAGTTAGCCAAAAACATTCAGTACTTC; CDR3 protein: CASSPRTSELAKNIQYF
clone size: .; D gene: TRBD2; V gene: TRBV2; J gene: TRBJ2-3; CDR3 DNA: TGTGCCAGCAGTCCCCGTGGACTAGCGGAGAGCACAGATACGCAGTATTTT; CDR3 protein: CASSPRGLAESTDTQYF
clone size: .; D gene: .; V gene: TRBV18; J gene: TRBJ2-2; CDR3 DNA: TGTGCCAGCTCACGAAGCAGGGATACCGGAGAGCTGTTTTTT; CDR3 protein: CASSRSRDTGELFF
clone size: .; D gene: .; V gene: TRBV6-6; J gene: TRBJ2-7; CDR3 DNA: TGTGCCAGCAGTCACCACCGGACAGCGCAGACCTACGAGCAGTACTTC; CDR3 protein: CASSHHRTAQTYEQYF
clone size: .; D gene: TRBD2; V gene: TRBV6-6; J gene: TRBJ2-1; CDR3 DNA: TGTGCCAGCAGCCAAGGGACTAGCCATGAGCAGTTCTTC; CDR3 protein: CASSQGTSHEQFF
clone size: .; D gene: .; V gene: TRBV11-2; J gene: TRBJ1-2; CDR3 DNA: TGTGCCAGCAGCCCCCGCGGACTGACATATGGCTACACCTTC; CDR3 protein: CASSPRGLTYGYTF
clone size: .; D gene: .; V gene: TRBV18; J gene: TRBJ1-5; CDR3 DNA: TGTGCCAGCTCACCAGTTCAGAATAGCAATCAGCCCCAGCATTTT; CDR3 protein: CASSPVQNSNQPQHF
clone size: .; D gene: .; V gene: TRBV25-1; J gene: TRBJ1-2; CDR3 DNA: TGTGCCAGCAGTGGGCCAATTAGCGGCTACACCTTC; CDR3 protein: CASSGPISGYTF
clone size: .; D gene: .; V gene: TRBV2; J gene: TRBJ2-5; CDR3 DNA: TGTGCCAGCGGACAGTCTCAAGAGACCCAGTACTTC; CDR3 protein: CASGQSQETQYF
clone size: .; D gene: .; V gene: TRBV15; J gene: TRBJ1-5; CDR3 DNA: TGTGCCACCAGCAGAGGCTTAGGAGGGGCGACTTATCAGCCCCAGCATTTT; CDR3 protein: CATSRGLGGATYQPQHF
clone size: few; D gene: TRBD2; V gene: TRBV28; J gene: TRBJ2-1; CDR3 DNA: TGTGCCAGCAGTTCTCCCGGGACTAGCTATGAGCAGTTCTTC; CDR3 protein: CASSSPGTSYEQFF
clone size: .; D gene: TRBD2; V gene: TRBV28; J gene: TRBJ2-3; CDR3 DNA: TGTGCCAGCAGTCCCCCCCAGCGGGGGGGGGCCAAAGATACGCAGTATTTT; CDR3 protein: CASSPPQRGGAKDTQYF
clone size: few; D gene: TRBD1; V gene: TRBV19; J gene: TRBJ1-5; CDR3 DNA: TGTGCCAGTAGTCCAAGGACAGGGACTTGGGCCCAGCCCCAGCATTTT; CDR3 protein: CASSPRTGTWAQPQHF
clone size: .; D gene: TRBD1; V gene: TRBV5-8; J gene: TRBJ2-1; CDR3 DNA: TGTGCCAGCAGCTTGGTAACAGGGGGCAAGGGTGAGCAGTTCTTC; CDR3 protein: CASSLVTGGKGEQFF
clone size: .; D gene: .; V gene: TRBV5-1; J gene: TRBJ2-2; CDR3 DNA: TGCGCCAGCAGCTTGGCCGGCGGGGAGCTGTTTTTT; CDR3 protein: CASSLAGGELFF
clone size: .; D gene: TRBD1; V gene: TRBV19; J gene: TRBJ1-3; CDR3 DNA: TGTGCCAGTAGTAGGACAGGGGGATCTGGGTCTGGAAACACCATATATTTT; CDR3 protein: CASSRTGGSGSGNTIYF
clone size: few; D gene: .; V gene: TRBV6-5; J gene: TRBJ2-7; CDR3 DNA: TGTGCCAGCAGTTACTCGTCAAGCGCCCCGTACTACGAGCAGTACTTC; CDR3 protein: CASSYSSSAPYYEQYF
clone size: .; D gene: TRBD2; V gene: TRBV5-1; J gene: TRBJ2-1; CDR3 DNA: TGCGCCAGCAGCATCACTAGCGGGGGGGCTCAGAATGAGCAGTTCTTC; CDR3 protein: CASSITSGGAQNEQFF
clone size: .; D gene: .; V gene: TRBV6-1; J gene: TRBJ1-2; CDR3 DNA: TGTGCCAGCAGGCCCATACAGGGACCTAACTATGGCTACACCTTC; CDR3 protein: CASRPIQGPNYGYTF
clone size: .; D gene: .; V gene: TRBV11-2; J gene: TRBJ2-4; CDR3 DNA: TGTGCCAGCAGCCCGCGGTGGAGGACTAAAAACATTCAGTACTTC; CDR3 protein: CASSPRWRTKNIQYF
clone size: .; D gene: .; V gene: TRBV28; J gene: TRBJ2-1; CDR3 DNA: TGTGCCAGCAGTCCCAGACGGGGATACAATGAGCAGTTCTTC; CDR3 protein: CASSPRRGYNEQFF
clone size: .; D gene: TRBD2; V gene: TRBV7-8; J gene: TRBJ2-5; CDR3 DNA: TGTGCCAGCAGCTTAGCGGCTAGCGGAGAAGAGACCCAGTACTTC; CDR3 protein: CASSLAASGEETQYF
clone size: .; D gene: .; V gene: TRBV28; J gene: TRBJ1-2; CDR3 DNA: TGTGCCAGCAGTTACGGGATTAACTATGGCTACACCTTC; CDR3 protein: CASSYGINYGYTF